Listed below are T cell receptor beta chains from one sample, sequenced in a study of shared clonotypes between healthy human individuals. Clones were sequenced by immunoSEQ multiplex PCR, and TCRdb holds only the in-frame ones, with some missing. Among more than 1 million clones listed, 75% to 80% were seen once. The sequenced sample consisted of memory CD4+ T cells from PBMCs. These receptors originate from a man in his late teens or twenties in good health. Some clones in this sample may be carry-over from other donors' samples. The CDR3 runs from the conserved cysteine through the conserved F or W. The D gene is left open where the match is weak. Size values are once, few and many counts, or a class for expanded clones, and some rows have none.

V gene: TRBV30
J gene: TRBJ1-3
D gene: TRBD1
clone size: once
CDR3 DNA: TGTGCCTGGATGACAGGGGCTGGAAACACCATATATTTT
CDR3 protein: CAWMTGAGNTIYF

V gene: TRBV6-6
J gene: TRBJ1-5
D gene: NA
clone size: NA
CDR3 DNA: TGTGCCAGCAGTTACTCTCGGAGCTCCCTAGGGCCCCAGCATTTT
CDR3 protein: CASSYSRSSLGPQHF

V gene: TRBV27
J gene: TRBJ2-1
D gene: NA
clone size: once
CDR3 DNA: TGTGCCAGCAGCCCCGTCCGGCATGGGGAGCAGTTCTTC
CDR3 protein: CASSPVRHGEQFF

V gene: TRBV5-4
J gene: TRBJ2-3
D gene: TRBD1
clone size: NA
CDR3 DNA: TGTGCCAGCAGCTTGGGCCAGGGGGCCCGGGTCACAGATACGCAGTATTTT
CDR3 protein: CASSLGQGARVTDTQYF

V gene: TRBV6-5
J gene: TRBJ2-1
D gene: TRBD2
clone size: NA
CDR3 DNA: TGTGCCAGCAGCAGACTAGCGGGAGTTGTTGAGCAGTTCTTC
CDR3 protein: CASSRLAGVVEQFF

V gene: TRBV30
J gene: TRBJ2-3
D gene: NA
clone size: NA
CDR3 DNA: TGTGCCTGGGGTGCCACCGAGCCGCAGTATTTT
CDR3 protein: CAWGATEPQYF

V gene: TRBV7-9
J gene: TRBJ2-5
D gene: NA
clone size: NA
CDR3 DNA: NA
CDR3 protein: CASSLEFGTGIYF

V gene: TRBV7-3
J gene: TRBJ2-1
D gene: NA
clone size: NA
CDR3 DNA: TGTGCCAGCAGCTTAACGGCCGCGGATGAGCAGTTCTTC
CDR3 protein: CASSLTAADEQFF

V gene: TRBV5-6
J gene: TRBJ1-5
D gene: NA
clone size: NA
CDR3 DNA: TGTGCCAGCAGCTTTTTTCCCGATCAGCCCCAGCATTTT
CDR3 protein: CASSFFPDQPQHF

V gene: TRBV10-3
J gene: TRBJ2-1
D gene: TRBD2
clone size: NA
CDR3 DNA: TGTGCCATCAGTACTAGCGGGGGATACAATGAGCAGTTCTTC
CDR3 protein: CAISTSGGYNEQFF

V gene: TRBV7-3
J gene: TRBJ2-3
D gene: NA
clone size: NA
CDR3 DNA: TGTGCCAGCAGCGAGGGTTTGGGGGATACGCAGTATTTT
CDR3 protein: CASSEGLGDTQYF

V gene: TRBV6-1
J gene: TRBJ2-4
D gene: NA
clone size: NA
CDR3 DNA: TGTGCCAGCAGCCTCCAAAACAGTCAGTACTTC
CDR3 protein: CASSLQNSQYF

V gene: TRBV5-4
J gene: TRBJ2-1
D gene: TRBD2
clone size: few
CDR3 DNA: TGTGCCAGCAGCTCGACTAGCGGGAAGACCTACAATGAGCAGTTCTTC
CDR3 protein: CASSSTSGKTYNEQFF

V gene: TRBV7-9
J gene: TRBJ1-2
D gene: NA
clone size: NA
CDR3 DNA: TGTGCCAGCAGCCCTTCGATCCCTTCGCATGGCTACACCTTC
CDR3 protein: CASSPSIPSHGYTF